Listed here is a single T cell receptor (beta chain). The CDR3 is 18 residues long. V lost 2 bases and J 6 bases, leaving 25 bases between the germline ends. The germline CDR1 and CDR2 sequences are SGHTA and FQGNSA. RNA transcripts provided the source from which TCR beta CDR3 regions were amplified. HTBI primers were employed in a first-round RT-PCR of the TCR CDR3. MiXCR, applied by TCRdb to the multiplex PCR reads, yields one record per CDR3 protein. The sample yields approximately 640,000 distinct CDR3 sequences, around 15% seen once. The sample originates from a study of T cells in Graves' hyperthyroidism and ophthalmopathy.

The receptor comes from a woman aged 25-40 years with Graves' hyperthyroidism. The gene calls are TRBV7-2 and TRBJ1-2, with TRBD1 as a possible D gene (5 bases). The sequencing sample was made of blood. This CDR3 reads CASSLSRVKGRIIDGYTF. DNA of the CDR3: TGTGCCAGCAGCTTAAGTAGGGTGAAGGGGCGCATTATAGATGGCTACACCTTC. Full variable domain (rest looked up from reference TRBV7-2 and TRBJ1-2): GAGVSQSPSNKVTEKGKDVELRCDPISGHTALYWYRQSLGQGLEFLIYFQGNSAPDKSGLPSDRFSAERTGGSVSTLTIQRTQQEDSAVYLCASSLSRVKGRIIDGYTFGSGTRLTVV.